Detailed here is one TCR beta chain. Its antigen is not identified. This entry is derived from a study of cytomegalovirus exposure and HLA in healthy donors. Primers included in the PCR were 60 Vbeta and 13 Jbeta primers. Clones were read by immunoSEQ multiplex PCR, and TCRdb kept only the in-frame ones, dropping some. The sample holds approximately 140,000 clones; 88% are singletons and the top ten take about 0.51%. Per germline, CDR1 LNHNV and CDR2 YYDKDF (reference sequence). The CDR3 runs 15 residues. The germline V and J ends were trimmed by 0 bases and 6 bases, with 12 bases remaining between them. Study-wide results and limits: The likely origin of a cluster of highly shared sequence variants was a sequencing artifact. As a later analysis showed, a missense DCLRE1C variant was linked to trimming of TCR beta V- and J-genes. The majority of CMV-associated TCR beta chains were reported as apparently HLA-restricted in a later analysis. High sensitivity and specificity were reportedly achieved when the classifier diagnosed cytomegalovirus status.

This chain connects TRBV15 to TRBJ1-5; D might be TRBD1 (5 bases). The TCR sequence derives from a woman aged 35 to 49 in good health and CMV-seronegative. Material: PBMCs. This CDR3 reads CATSRESREGQPQHF. The DNA for the CDR3 is TGTGCCACCAGCAGAGAATCCAGGGAGGGTCAGCCCCAGCATTTT.